This TCR beta chain emerged from a study of cytomegalovirus exposure and HLA in healthy donors. In the study overall: In an early release, HLA-typed donors contributed tens of millions of unique TCR sequences. The study's findings and limits: Data from an earlier analysis indicated that most TCR beta V segments were productive either about 87% or about 30% of the time. Some V segments, TRBV6-2 and TRBV6-3 among them, were indistinguishable and were therefore excluded.

As concerns this clone: The antigen remains undetermined.

With 4 bases clipped from V and 4 bases from J, the junction kept 15 bases outside the gene matches. CDR3 size: 17 residues. Germline lookup yields CDR1 SGDLS and CDR2 YYNGEE. A multiplex PCR was run with 60 Vbeta primers and 13 Jbeta primers. Authors' analysis steps: About 10 million shared chains were among some 80 million unique TCR beta chains counted in a later analysis. Assay: immunoSEQ multiplex PCR; the TCRdb copy retains only in-frame clones and omits some. The V and J calls and clone size are taken from that table; D and trimming were inferred from the DNA. The data show 150,000 to 200,000 clones, with over 60% seen just once and around 1% held by the top ten.

The chain recombines TRBV9 with TRBJ1-2, with TRBD1 identical over 8 bases. Material for sequencing was PBMCs. The clonotype originates from a woman aged 45-65 years in good health and CMV-seropositive. The CDR3 DNA follows: TGTGCCAGCAGCCCCGCTGGCGAGACAGGGGTCTCCTATGGCTACACCTTC. Encoded protein: CASSPAGETGVSYGYTF.